Given below is one TCR beta chain in context. Patients received nivolumab 3 mg/kg at weeks 1, 4, 7, 10, then fortnightly to week 26. The data derive from a study of ipilimumab plus nivolumab after autologous stem cell transplantation. Produced via immunoSEQ multiplex PCR; TCRdb's table is partial and in-frame only. The data show about 21,000 clones, 70% to 85% seen once. The source material was PBMCs, sampled in a trial of ipilimumab plus nivolumab as post-transplant consolidation. The sequence derives from a male donor with diffuse large B-cell lymphoma.

The CDR3 is CASSKAYEQYF. The CDR3 region has the DNA TGTGCCAGCAGCAAAGCCTACGAGCAGTACTTC. The rearrangement joins TRBV21-1 to TRBJ2-7. TRBV21-1 is a listed pseudogene. This CDR3 comprises 11 residues.